The subject of this entry is one T cell receptor (beta chain). In the original analysis: Reference gene primer amplification gave nucleated cell count estimates. Assay used: immunoSEQ multiplex PCR; TCRdb lists only in-frame clones, some missing. V, J and clone size derive from that table, while D and trimming were established from the DNA sequence. The profile covers about 68,000 clones, with around 87% appearing a single time and 2.5% to 3% taken by the ten largest. This sample stems from a study of blood T cell repertoires in COVID-19. About the study: There were acute and convalescent COVID-19 samples, and they came from the United States, Italy and Spain. PBMCs, B-cell-depleted T cells, or T cells provided the cDNA or gDNA that made up the material.

V was pared by 4 bases and J by 4 bases, with 6 bases of the junction left unmatched. Per the germline V gene, CDR1 is KGHSH and CDR2 is LQKENI. This CDR3 is 15 amino acids long. The sequenced sample consisted of peripheral blood. The TCR was taken from a middle-aged man with acute or convalescent COVID-19. The V gene is TRBV18, the J gene TRBJ2-5; 10 nucleotides match TRBD1. The CDR3 sequence: CASSLGQGERETQYF. In nucleotides, the CDR3 is TGTGCCAGCTCACTAGGACAGGGGGAAAGAGAGACCCAGTACTTC.